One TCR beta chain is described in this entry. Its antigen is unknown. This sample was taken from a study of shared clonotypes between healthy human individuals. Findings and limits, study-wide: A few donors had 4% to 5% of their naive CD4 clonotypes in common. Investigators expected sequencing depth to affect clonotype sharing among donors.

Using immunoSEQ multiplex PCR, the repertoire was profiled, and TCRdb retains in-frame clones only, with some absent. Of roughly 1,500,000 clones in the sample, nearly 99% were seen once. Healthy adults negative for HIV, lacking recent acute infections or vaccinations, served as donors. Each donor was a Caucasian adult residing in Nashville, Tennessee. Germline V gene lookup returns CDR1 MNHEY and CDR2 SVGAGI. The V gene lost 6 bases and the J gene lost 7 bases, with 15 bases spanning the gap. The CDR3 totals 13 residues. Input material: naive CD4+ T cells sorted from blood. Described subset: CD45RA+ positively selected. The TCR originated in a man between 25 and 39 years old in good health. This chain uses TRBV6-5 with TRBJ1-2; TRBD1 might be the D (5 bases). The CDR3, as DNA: TGTGCCAGCAGCACTTGGAGTGGGGCTGGCTACACCTTC. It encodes CASSTWSGAGYTF.